Below, 7 T cell receptor beta chains from the same sample are listed, as sequenced in a study of identical twins. TCRdb itself ran the 5' RACE reads through MiXCR, one entry per CDR3 protein. The profile shows 1.5 million to 2 million distinct CDR3 sequences, less than 40% of them singletons. The material sequenced was cord blood. These receptors were obtained from a newborn girl in good health.

V is TRBV20-1 and J is TRBJ2-1; 7 bases map to TRBD2. Losses at the gene ends were 2 bases for V and 0 bases for J; bases not matched to a gene: 7. CDR3 size: 16 residues. Germline V gene data show CDR1 as DFQATT and CDR2 as SNEGSKA (reference sequence). CDR3 in amino acids: CSARKTSEGSYNEQFF. The CDR3 DNA reads as TGCAGTGCTAGAAAAACTAGCGAGGGCTCCTACAATGAGCAGTTCTTC.

The chain carries TRBV2 and TRBJ2-2; a weak D match, TRBD2 (5 bases). The CDR3 is made up of 14 amino acids. The germline V and J ends were trimmed by 2 bases and 5 bases, with 9 bases remaining between them. Germline V lookup: CDR1 SNHLY, CDR2 FYNNEI. The CDR3 DNA sequence: TGTGCCAGCAGTGAACTAGCTGGTACCGGGGAGCTGTTTTTT. Residues: CASSELAGTGELFF.

The V and J genes are TRBV7-2 and TRBJ1-2, with 7 bases fitting TRBD1. Germline lookup yields CDR1 SGHTA and CDR2 FQGNSA. The CDR3 runs to 14 residues. V was pared by 5 bases and J by 0 bases, with 3 bases of the junction left unmatched. The CDR3 is CASSPQGSNYGYTF. The CDR3 nucleotides read TGTGCCAGCAGCCCACAGGGGTCTAACTATGGCTACACCTTC.

This clonotype appeared a few times. The rearrangement joins TRBV5-1 to TRBJ2-3; 9 positions agree with TRBD2. In germline, CDR1 is SGHRS, CDR2 YFSETQ. This CDR3 is 16 amino acids long. V trimming: 0 bases; J trimming: 6 bases; junction bases outside the gene matches: 8. The chain's CDR3 is CASSLALAGDADTQYF. The CDR3 region has the DNA TGCGCCAGCAGCTTGGCGTTAGCGGGAGATGCGGATACGCAGTATTTT. Drawing the rest from reference TRBV5-1 and TRBJ2-3, the complete variable domain is KAGVTQTPRYLIKTRGQQVTLSCSPISGHRSVSWYQQTPGQGLQFLFEYFSETQRNKGNFPGRFSGRQFSNSRSEMNVSTLELGDSALYLCASSLALAGDADTQYFGPGTRLTVL.

This clonotype was observed a few times. V is TRBV7-8 and J is TRBJ2-6; D is unresolved. The CDR3 consists of 18 residues. Germline CDR1 SGHVS, CDR2 FQNEAQ. V was pared by 3 bases and J by 0 bases, with 15 bases between. CDR3 in DNA: TGTGCCAGCAGCTTCTGGGTTAAGGGCCTCTCTGGGGCCAACGTCCTGACTTTC. This gives the protein CASSFWVKGLSGANVLTF.

In this sample, this clonotype turned up a few times. The rearrangement uses TRBV5-1 and TRBJ2-1; D call uncertain. Deletions cut 4 bases from V and 5 bases from J, with 16 bases between. The germline V gene has CDR1 SGHRS and CDR2 YFSETQ. CDR3 size: 15 residues. The CDR3 DNA follows: TGCGCCAGCAGCCTAGGCCCCTCGGGCCACAATGAGCAGTTCTTC. This sequence encodes CASSLGPSGHNEQFF.

The chain has TRBV3-1 and TRBJ2-5; D not certain. The DNA end lines up better with TRBJ2-7; the J call may be wrong. The CDR3 covers 15 residues. CDR1 is LGHDT and CDR2 is YNNKEL in the germline V gene (reference sequence). The CDR3 loop reads CASSQDRRKGYEQYF. The CDR3 bases are TGTGCCAGCAGCCAAGATAGGCGGAAGGGTTACGAGCAGTACTTC.